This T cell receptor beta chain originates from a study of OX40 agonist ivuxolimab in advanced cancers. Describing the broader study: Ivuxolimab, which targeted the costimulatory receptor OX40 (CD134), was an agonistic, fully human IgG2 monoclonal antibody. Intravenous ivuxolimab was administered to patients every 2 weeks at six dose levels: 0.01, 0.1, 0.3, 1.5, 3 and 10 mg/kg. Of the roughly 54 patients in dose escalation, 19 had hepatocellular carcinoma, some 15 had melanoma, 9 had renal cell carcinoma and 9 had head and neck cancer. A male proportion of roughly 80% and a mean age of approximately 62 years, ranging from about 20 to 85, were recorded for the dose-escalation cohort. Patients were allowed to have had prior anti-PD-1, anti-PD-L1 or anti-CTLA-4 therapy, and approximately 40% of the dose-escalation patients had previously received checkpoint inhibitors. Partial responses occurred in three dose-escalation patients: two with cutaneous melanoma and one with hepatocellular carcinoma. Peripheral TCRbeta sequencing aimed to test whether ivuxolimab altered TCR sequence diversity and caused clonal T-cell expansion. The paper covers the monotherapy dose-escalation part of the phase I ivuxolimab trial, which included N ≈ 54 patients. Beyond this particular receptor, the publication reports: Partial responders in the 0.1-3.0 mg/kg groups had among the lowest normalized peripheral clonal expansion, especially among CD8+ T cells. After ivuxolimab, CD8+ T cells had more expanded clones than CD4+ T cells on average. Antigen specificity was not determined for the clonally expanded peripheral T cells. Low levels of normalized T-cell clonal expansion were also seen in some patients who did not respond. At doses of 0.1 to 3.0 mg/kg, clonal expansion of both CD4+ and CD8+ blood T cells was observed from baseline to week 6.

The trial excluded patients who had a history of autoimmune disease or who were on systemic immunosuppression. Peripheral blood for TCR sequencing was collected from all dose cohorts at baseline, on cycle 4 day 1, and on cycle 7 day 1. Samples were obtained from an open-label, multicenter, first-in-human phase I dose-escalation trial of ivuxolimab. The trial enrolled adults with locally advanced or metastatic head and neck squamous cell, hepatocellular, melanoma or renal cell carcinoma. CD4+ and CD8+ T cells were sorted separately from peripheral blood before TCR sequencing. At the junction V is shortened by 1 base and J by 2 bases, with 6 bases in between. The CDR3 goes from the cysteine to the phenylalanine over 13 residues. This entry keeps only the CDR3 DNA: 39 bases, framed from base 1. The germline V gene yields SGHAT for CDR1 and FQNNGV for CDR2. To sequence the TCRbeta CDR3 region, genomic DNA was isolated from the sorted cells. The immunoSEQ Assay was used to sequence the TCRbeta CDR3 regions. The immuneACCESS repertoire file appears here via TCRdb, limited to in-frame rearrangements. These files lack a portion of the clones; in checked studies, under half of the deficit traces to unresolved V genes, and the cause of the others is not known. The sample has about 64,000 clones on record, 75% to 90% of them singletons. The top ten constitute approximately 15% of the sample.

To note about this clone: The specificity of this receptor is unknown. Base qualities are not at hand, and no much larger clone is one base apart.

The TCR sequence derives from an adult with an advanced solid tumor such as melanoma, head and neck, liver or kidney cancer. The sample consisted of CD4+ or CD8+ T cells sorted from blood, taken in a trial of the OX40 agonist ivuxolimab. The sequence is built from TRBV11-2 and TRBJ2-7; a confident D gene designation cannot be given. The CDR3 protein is CASSLGMTYEQYF. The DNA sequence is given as TGTGCCAGCAGCTTAGGGATGACCTACGAGCAGTACTTC.